The entry below gives a single TCR beta chain sequence along with its context. The repertoire was sequenced with immunoSEQ multiplex PCR; TCRdb's copy has only in-frame clones and lacks some. The table has approximately 2.1 million clones, approximately 93% seen once. The sample belongs to a study of shared clonotypes between healthy human individuals. Turning to the study itself: A donor's plate count was three for CD4 naive and three for CD4 memory; CD8 naive had two and CD8 memory one.

This clonotype was obtained from a man aged 18 to 29 in good health. Some clones in this sample may be carry-over from other donors' samples. The sample was naive CD4+ T cells from PBMCs. This sample's subset: CD45RA+ positively selected.

In nucleotides, the CDR3 is TGTGCCAGCAGTAGGGGGGACAGACCCAACTATGGCTACACCTTC. This encodes CASSRGDRPNYGYTF. This chain joins TRBV6-1 and TRBJ1-2; 7 bases fit TRBD1. V lost 5 bases and J lost 2; bases outside the gene matches: 8. The CDR3 totals 15 residues. Germline V lookup: CDR1 MNHNS, CDR2 SASEGT.